A single T cell receptor (beta chain) is shown here with its context. Its antigen is not identified. Since a much larger clone is just one base distant, this may be a read error. TCRdb independently ran MiXCR on the PCR reads; one entry per CDR3 protein. The sample lists more than 450,000 distinct CDR3 sequences, about 20% occurring once. This entry is derived from a study of molecular identifiers for immune sequencing clone quantification. Preparation of naive CD8 libraries involved roughly 20,000 to 1,100,000 sorted cells and 10%, 30% or 50% RNA. Study-wide points: Clones carrying above 20 RNA copies accounted for over 98% of effector molecules, under 1% in naive cells.

From germline, CDR1 is SQVTM and CDR2 ANQGSEA. Trimming removed 5 bases from V and 12 bases from J, with 14 bases in between. The CDR3 is 11 residues long. The source is a human donor in good health. Some libraries in this study had Jurkat cell RNA spiked in. Sequencing input: naive CD8+ T cells from blood, with Jurkat cell RNA spiked in. The subset was: FACS-sorted CD8+CD4-CCR7+CD45RA+ naive T cells. The chain carries TRBV29-1 and TRBJ2-1; D gene uncertain. CDR3 nucleotide sequence: TGCAGCGTTCCTTCCCCCGATGGGCAGTTCTTC. Translating it yields CSVPSPDGQFF.